The clone carrying this TCR beta chain was counted a single time. This sample was included in a study of cytomegalovirus exposure and HLA in healthy donors. Both 60 Vbeta primers and 13 Jbeta primers went into the PCR. The protocol was immunoSEQ multiplex PCR, while the TCRdb copy is restricted to in-frame clones and leaves out a portion. The sample lists 150,000 to 200,000 clones; approximately 79% were seen once. Germline loops: CDR1 SEHNR, CDR2 FQNEAQ (reference sequence). The CDR3 runs 16 residues. The V end lost 0 bases, the J end lost 8 bases, and 16 bases lay between the germline ends. This TCR was sampled from a human donor in good health. Sequenced sample: PBMCs. The rearrangement links TRBV7-9 to TRBJ1-4, with D possibly being TRBD1 (5 bases). CDR3 region: CASSLAGTARLEKLFF. DNA for the CDR3: TGTGCCAGCAGCTTAGCCGGGACTGCCCGGTTAGAAAAACTGTTTTTT.